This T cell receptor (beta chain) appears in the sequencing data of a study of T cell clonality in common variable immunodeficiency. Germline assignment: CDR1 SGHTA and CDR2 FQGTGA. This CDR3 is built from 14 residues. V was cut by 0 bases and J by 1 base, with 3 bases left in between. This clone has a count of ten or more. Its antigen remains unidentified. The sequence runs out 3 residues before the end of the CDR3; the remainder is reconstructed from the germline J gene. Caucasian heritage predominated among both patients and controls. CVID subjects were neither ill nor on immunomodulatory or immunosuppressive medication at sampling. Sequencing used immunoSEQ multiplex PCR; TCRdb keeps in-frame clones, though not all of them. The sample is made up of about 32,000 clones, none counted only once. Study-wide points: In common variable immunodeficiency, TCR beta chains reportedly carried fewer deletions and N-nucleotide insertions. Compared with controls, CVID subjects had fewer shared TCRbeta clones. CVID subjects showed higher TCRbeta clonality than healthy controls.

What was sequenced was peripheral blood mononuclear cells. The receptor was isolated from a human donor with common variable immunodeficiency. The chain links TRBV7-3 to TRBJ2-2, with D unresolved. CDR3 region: CASSLTKNTGELFF. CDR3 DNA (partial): TGTGCCAGCAGCTTAACCAAGAACACCGGGGAG.